The 8 T cell receptor beta chains below come from one sample, sequenced in a study of cytomegalovirus exposure and HLA in healthy donors. Assay used: immunoSEQ multiplex PCR; TCRdb lists only in-frame clones, some missing. In the table there are about 130,000 clones, 89% of which are singletons. Sequenced material: PBMCs. Receptors originate from a woman aged 18-35 years in good health and CMV-seronegative.

The genes are TRBV6-5 and TRBJ1-5; D not certain. The CDR3 contains 15 residues. Trimming removed 2 bases at V and 0 bases at J, with 8 bases between. CDR1 is MNHEY, CDR2 SVGAGI, per germline. The CDR3 nucleotides are TGTGCCAGCAGTTACGTGCCAGGTAGCAATCAGCCCCAGCATTTT. It yields the protein CASSYVPGSNQPQHF.

This clone came up once. CDR3 DNA sequence: TGTGCCAGCAGGGTGGGGACAGGCGCCTACGAGCAGTACGTC. This translates into CASRVGTGAYEQYV. The chain has TRBV6-1 and TRBJ2-7, with 8 bases matching TRBD1. Germline CDR1 is MNHNS and CDR2 is SASEGT. Losses at the gene ends were 6 bases for V and 2 bases for J; bases not matched to a gene: 6. The CDR3 is 14 amino acids.

The DNA for the CDR3 is TGTGCCAGCAGCTTAGTTCTAGCGGGATCCTACGAGCAGTACTTC. The encoded protein is CASSLVLAGSYEQYF. This rearrangement joins TRBV7-9 to TRBJ2-7, with 9 bases identical to TRBD2. Unmatched junction bases numbered 2, after V lost 1 base and J lost 1 base. This CDR3 has 15 amino acids. CDR1 and CDR2 (germline): SEHNR, FQNEAQ (reference sequence). The full variable domain, rest sourced from reference TRBV7-9 and TRBJ2-7, is DTGVSQNPRHKITKRGQNVTFRCDPISEHNRLYWYRQTLGQGPEFLTYFQNEAQLEKSRLLSDRFSAERPKGSFSTLEIQRTEQGDSAMYLCASSLVLAGSYEQYFGPGTRLTVT.

This clone was recorded once. The chain uses TRBV28 and TRBJ2-1; 9 nucleotides agree with TRBD2. V shed 6 bases, J shed 2 bases, and the junction held 5 bases outside the gene matches. The CDR3 runs to 15 residues. The germline V gene encodes CDR1 MDHEN and CDR2 SYDVKM. Here the CDR3 reads CASRDSGGPYNEQFF. DNA of the CDR3: TGTGCCAGCAGGGATAGCGGGGGACCCTACAATGAGCAGTTCTTC. Supplemented by reference TRBV28 and TRBJ2-1, the full variable domain reads DVKVTQSSRYLVKRTGEKVFLECVQDMDHENMFWYRQDPGLGLRLIYFSYDVKMKEKGDIPEGYSVSREKKERFSLILESASTNQTSMYLCASRDSGGPYNEQFFGPGTRLTVL.

The genes are TRBV7-9 and TRBJ1-5; D remains unclear. The V gene's germline CDR1 is SEHNR and CDR2 FQNEAQ (reference sequence). CDR3 length: 12 residues. V lost 5 bases to trimming and J lost 2 bases, with 4 bases between them. This CDR3 is CASSRGNQPQHF. The CDR3 DNA sequence: TGTGCCAGCAGCCGGGGCAATCAGCCCCAGCATTTT.

The rearrangement joins TRBV6-5 to TRBJ1-3, with a possible D match to TRBD1 (5 bases). V lost 6 bases and J lost 0, with 12 bases in between. This CDR3 comprises 15 residues. Germline V gene data show CDR1 as MNHEY and CDR2 as SVGAGI. CDR3 in DNA: TGTGCCAGCAGAATTCGACAGCTCTCTGGAAACACCATATATTTT. This codes for CASRIRQLSGNTIYF.

The chain couples TRBV19 to TRBJ1-4, with a possible D match to TRBD1 (6 bases). This CDR3 region has 17 residues. Germline CDR1 is LNHDA and CDR2 is SQIVND (reference sequence). Trimming shortened V by 4 bases and J by 1 base, and 16 bases separated the two germline ends. CDR3 sequence (DNA): TGTGCCAGTAGTAAATCAGGGGAGAGAGGAACTAATGAAAAACTGTTTTTT. This codes for CASSKSGERGTNEKLFF.

The chain links TRBV28 to TRBJ1-5, with D tentatively TRBD1 (5 bases). Trimming stripped 3 bases from V and 16 bases from J, with 13 bases between. Germline assignment: CDR1 MDHEN and CDR2 SYDVKM. This CDR3 has 11 residues. Here the CDR3 DNA reads TGTGCCAGCAGTTTGTCAGGGACTCCTCATTTT. Translating it yields CASSLSGTPHF.